Listed below are T cell receptor beta chains from one sample, sequenced in a study of cytomegalovirus exposure and HLA in healthy donors. The repertoire was sequenced with immunoSEQ multiplex PCR; TCRdb's copy has only in-frame clones and lacks some. Its table lists approximately 77,000 clones. Material for sequencing was PBMCs. These receptors originate from a man younger than 45 in good health and CMV-seronegative. Both conserved end residues are part of each CDR3. Each record gives: V gene, D gene, J gene, CDR3 protein, CDR3 DNA. The D gene is left open where the match is weak.

v_call: TRBV29-1; d_call: TRBD1; j_call: TRBJ1-1; cdr3_aa: CSASGTGYTEAFF; cdr3_nt: TGCAGCGCGTCCGGGACAGGGTATACTGAAGCTTTCTTT
v_call: TRBV7-3; d_call: -; j_call: TRBJ2-7; cdr3_aa: CASSLMQGPSYEQYF; cdr3_nt: TGTGCCAGCAGCTTAATGCAGGGCCCATCCTACGAGCAGTACTTC
v_call: TRBV29-1; d_call: TRBD2; j_call: TRBJ2-3; cdr3_aa: CSVDPLAGELTDTQYF; cdr3_nt: TGCAGCGTTGATCCGCTAGCGGGAGAACTCACAGATACGCAGTATTTT
v_call: TRBV25-1; d_call: -; j_call: TRBJ2-1; cdr3_aa: CASGPINEQFF; cdr3_nt: TGTGCCAGCGGCCCGATCAATGAGCAGTTCTTC
v_call: TRBV5-6; d_call: -; j_call: TRBJ2-5; cdr3_aa: CASSLGLRETQYF; cdr3_nt: TGTGCCAGCAGCTTGGGGCTCCGAGAGACCCAGTACTTC
v_call: TRBV11-3; d_call: TRBD2; j_call: TRBJ2-7; cdr3_aa: CASSLGPLAGGYEQYF; cdr3_nt: TGTGCCAGCAGCTTAGGTCCGCTAGCGGGAGGCTACGAGCAGTACTTC
v_call: TRBV20-1; d_call: -; j_call: TRBJ2-1; cdr3_aa: CSARRNEQFF; cdr3_nt: TGCAGTGCTAGGAGAAATGAGCAGTTCTTC
v_call: TRBV18; d_call: TRBD1; j_call: TRBJ1-4; cdr3_aa: CASSPRTGMEKLFF; cdr3_nt: TGTGCCAGCTCACCACGGACAGGGATGGAAAAACTGTTTTTT
v_call: TRBV30; d_call: -; j_call: TRBJ1-2; cdr3_aa: CAWSIQGTYGYTF; cdr3_nt: TGTGCCTGGAGTATCCAGGGGACCTATGGCTACACCTTC
v_call: TRBV19; d_call: -; j_call: TRBJ2-5; cdr3_aa: CASSPAGYQETQYF; cdr3_nt: TGTGCCAGTAGTCCGGCAGGGTACCAAGAGACCCAGTACTTC
v_call: TRBV5-1; d_call: TRBD1; j_call: TRBJ1-2; cdr3_aa: CASTREGAHGGYTF; cdr3_nt: TGCGCCAGCACCAGAGAGGGGGCGCACGGTGGCTACACCTTC
v_call: TRBV7-9; d_call: TRBD1; j_call: TRBJ1-1; cdr3_aa: CASSLGVTAGGNTEAFF; cdr3_nt: TGTGCCAGCAGCTTAGGAGTTACGGCAGGGGGGAACACTGAAGCTTTCTTT
v_call: TRBV5-1; d_call: TRBD2; j_call: TRBJ2-1; cdr3_aa: CASSLGPSGSRYNEQFF; cdr3_nt: TGCGCCAGCAGCTTGGGGCCTAGCGGGAGTCGCTACAATGAGCAGTTCTTC
v_call: TRBV5-1; d_call: TRBD2; j_call: TRBJ2-3; cdr3_aa: CASSLAGVIDTQYF; cdr3_nt: TGCGCCAGCAGCCTAGCGGGGGTAATAGATACGCAGTATTTT
v_call: TRBV2; d_call: -; j_call: TRBJ2-7; cdr3_aa: CASSRYEQYF; cdr3_nt: TGTGCCAGCAGCCGTTACGAGCAGTACTTC
v_call: TRBV13; d_call: TRBD1; j_call: TRBJ2-7; cdr3_aa: CASSSADRDPYEQYF; cdr3_nt: TGTGCCAGCAGCTCGGCGGACAGGGACCCCTACGAGCAGTACTTC
v_call: TRBV15; d_call: TRBD1; j_call: TRBJ1-1; cdr3_aa: CATSRGGQVGEAFF; cdr3_nt: TGTGCCACCAGCAGGGGAGGACAGGTTGGCGAAGCTTTCTTT
v_call: TRBV7-3; d_call: TRBD1; j_call: TRBJ1-6; cdr3_aa: CASSLKGDSYNSPLHF; cdr3_nt: TGTGCCAGCAGCTTAAAAGGGGACAGCTATAATTCACCCCTCCACTTT
v_call: TRBV28; d_call: TRBD1; j_call: TRBJ1-5; cdr3_aa: CASSLSRGLKPQHF; cdr3_nt: TGTGCCAGCAGTTTATCCAGGGGGCTGAAGCCCCAGCATTTT
v_call: TRBV4-1; d_call: TRBD1; j_call: TRBJ2-7; cdr3_aa: CASSQRQGFDEQYF; cdr3_nt: TGCGCCAGCAGCCAACGACAGGGGTTTGACGAGCAGTACTTC
v_call: TRBV5-1; d_call: -; j_call: TRBJ1-4; cdr3_aa: CASSPGQYNEKLFF; cdr3_nt: TGCGCCAGCAGCCCAGGACAGTATAATGAAAAACTGTTTTTT
v_call: TRBV18; d_call: -; j_call: TRBJ1-5; cdr3_aa: CASSPPQGSNQPQHF; cdr3_nt: TGTGCCAGCTCACCACCGCAGGGAAGCAATCAGCCCCAGCATTTT
v_call: TRBV6-4; d_call: TRBD2; j_call: TRBJ2-3; cdr3_aa: CASSDSKGASGGATDTQYF; cdr3_nt: TGTGCCAGCAGTGACTCGAAGGGGGCTAGCGGGGGGGCCACAGATACGCAGTATTTT
v_call: TRBV7-2; d_call: -; j_call: TRBJ2-3; cdr3_aa: CASSLVAGDTQYF; cdr3_nt: TGTGCCAGCAGCTTAGTTGCGGGGGATACGCAGTATTTT
v_call: TRBV11-2; d_call: -; j_call: TRBJ1-6; cdr3_aa: CASSLRDSPLHF; cdr3_nt: TGTGCCAGCAGCTTACGAGATTCACCCCTCCACTTT
v_call: TRBV4-2; d_call: -; j_call: TRBJ2-7; cdr3_aa: CASSQDPEAVDEQYF; cdr3_nt: TGTGCCAGCAGCCAAGATCCCGAGGCCGTCGACGAGCAGTACTTC
v_call: TRBV11-1; d_call: TRBD1; j_call: TRBJ1-2; cdr3_aa: CASSVDREEANYGYTF; cdr3_nt: TGTGCCAGCAGCGTGGACAGGGAGGAGGCTAACTATGGCTACACCTTC
v_call: TRBV12-5; d_call: TRBD1; j_call: TRBJ1-3; cdr3_aa: CAGGQGGTNTIYF; cdr3_nt: TGTGCTGGTGGACAGGGAGGGACGAACACCATATATTTT
v_call: TRBV9; d_call: -; j_call: TRBJ2-7; cdr3_aa: CASSVDLGRRYEQYF; cdr3_nt: TGTGCCAGCAGCGTAGATCTAGGGAGAAGGTACGAGCAGTACTTC
v_call: TRBV4-3; d_call: TRBD1; j_call: TRBJ2-1; cdr3_aa: CASSQEGQGPYNEQFF; cdr3_nt: TGCGCCAGCAGCCAAGAGGGACAGGGGCCCTACAATGAGCAGTTCTTC
v_call: TRBV5-1; d_call: -; j_call: TRBJ1-2; cdr3_aa: CASSQRGAADYGYTF; cdr3_nt: TGCGCCAGCAGCCAGCGTGGGGCCGCAGACTATGGCTACACCTTC
v_call: TRBV9; d_call: TRBD2; j_call: TRBJ2-5; cdr3_aa: CASSPGLAGGPGETQYF; cdr3_nt: TGTGCCAGCAGCCCCGGACTAGCGGGAGGGCCCGGAGAGACCCAGTACTTC
v_call: TRBV10-3; d_call: TRBD2; j_call: TRBJ2-7; cdr3_aa: CAIEAGEGRQYF; cdr3_nt: TGTGCCATCGAAGCGGGGGAGGGCAGACAGTACTTC
v_call: TRBV5-6; d_call: -; j_call: TRBJ1-2; cdr3_aa: CASSPDINYGYTF; cdr3_nt: TGTGCCAGCAGCCCAGACATAAACTATGGCTACACCTTC
v_call: TRBV5-6; d_call: -; j_call: TRBJ1-1; cdr3_aa: CASSSWPFNTEAFF; cdr3_nt: TGTGCCAGCAGCTCTTGGCCTTTTAACACTGAAGCTTTCTTT
v_call: TRBV25-1; d_call: TRBD1; j_call: TRBJ1-6; cdr3_aa: CASSLTGGYNSPLHF; cdr3_nt: TGTGCCAGCAGCCTGACAGGGGGCTATAATTCACCCCTCCACTTT
v_call: TRBV6-1; d_call: TRBD1; j_call: TRBJ2-3; cdr3_aa: CASSEEAGGSTDTQYF; cdr3_nt: TGTGCCAGCAGTGAAGAGGCAGGGGGCAGCACAGATACGCAGTATTTT
v_call: TRBV29-1; d_call: -; j_call: TRBJ2-7; cdr3_aa: CSVERSSAPYEQYF; cdr3_nt: TGCAGCGTTGAGAGGTCGTCAGCCCCCTACGAGCAGTACTTC
v_call: TRBV6-5; d_call: TRBD2; j_call: TRBJ2-5; cdr3_aa: CASSQTSGTETQYF; cdr3_nt: TGTGCCAGCAGTCAGACTAGCGGGACGGAGACCCAGTACTTC
v_call: TRBV6-5; d_call: -; j_call: TRBJ1-1; cdr3_aa: CASTRGGNTEAFF; cdr3_nt: TGTGCCAGCACGAGGGGGGGGAACACTGAAGCTTTCTTT
v_call: TRBV2; d_call: TRBD1; j_call: TRBJ2-7; cdr3_aa: CASSPGQDPYEQYF; cdr3_nt: TGTGCCAGCAGTCCGGGACAGGACCCCTACGAGCAGTACTTC
v_call: TRBV5-1; d_call: TRBD1; j_call: TRBJ2-2; cdr3_aa: CASSSRQGSTGELFF; cdr3_nt: TGCGCCAGCAGCTCACGACAGGGCAGCACCGGGGAGCTGTTTTTT
v_call: TRBV7-8; d_call: TRBD1; j_call: TRBJ2-3; cdr3_aa: CASSSIRQGSTDTQYF; cdr3_nt: TGTGCCAGCAGCTCCATTAGACAGGGAAGCACAGATACGCAGTATTTT
v_call: TRBV6-6; d_call: -; j_call: TRBJ2-7; cdr3_aa: CASSYSIGGASYEQYF; cdr3_nt: TGTGCCAGCAGTTACTCGATAGGAGGGGCCTCCTACGAGCAGTACTTC
v_call: TRBV10-3; d_call: -; j_call: TRBJ1-1; cdr3_aa: CAISESGPGGGLAEAFF; cdr3_nt: TGTGCCATTAGTGAGAGTGGCCCCGGGGGGGGGCTTGCTGAAGCTTTCTTT
v_call: TRBV4-2; d_call: TRBD2; j_call: TRBJ2-1; cdr3_aa: CASSEAGFSYNEQFF; cdr3_nt: TGTGCCAGCAGTGAAGCGGGGTTCTCCTACAATGAGCAGTTCTTC